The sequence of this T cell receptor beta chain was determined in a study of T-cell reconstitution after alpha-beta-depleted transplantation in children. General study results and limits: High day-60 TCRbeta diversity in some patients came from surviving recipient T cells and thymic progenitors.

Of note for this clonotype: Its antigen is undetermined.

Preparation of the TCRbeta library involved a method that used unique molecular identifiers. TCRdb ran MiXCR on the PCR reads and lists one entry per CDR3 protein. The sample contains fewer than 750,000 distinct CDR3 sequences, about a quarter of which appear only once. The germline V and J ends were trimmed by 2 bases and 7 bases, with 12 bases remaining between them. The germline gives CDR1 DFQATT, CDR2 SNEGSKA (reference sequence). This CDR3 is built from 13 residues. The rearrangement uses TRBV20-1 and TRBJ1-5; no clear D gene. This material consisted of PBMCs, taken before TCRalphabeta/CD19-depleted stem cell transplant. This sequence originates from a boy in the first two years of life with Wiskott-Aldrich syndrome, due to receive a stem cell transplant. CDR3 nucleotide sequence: TGCAGTGCTAGAAGGGTGGGGTCCCAGCCCCAGCATTTT. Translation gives CSARRVGSQPQHF.